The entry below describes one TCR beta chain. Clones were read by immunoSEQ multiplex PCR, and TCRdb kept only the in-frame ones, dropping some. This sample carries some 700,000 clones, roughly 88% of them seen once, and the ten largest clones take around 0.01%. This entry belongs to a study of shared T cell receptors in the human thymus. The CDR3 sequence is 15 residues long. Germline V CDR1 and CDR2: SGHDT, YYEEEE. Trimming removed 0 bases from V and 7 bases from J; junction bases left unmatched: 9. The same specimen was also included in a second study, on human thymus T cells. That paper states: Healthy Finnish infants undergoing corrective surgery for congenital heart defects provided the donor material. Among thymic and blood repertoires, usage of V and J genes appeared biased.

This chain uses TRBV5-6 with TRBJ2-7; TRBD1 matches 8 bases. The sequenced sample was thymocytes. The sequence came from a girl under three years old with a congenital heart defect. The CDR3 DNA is TGTGCCAGCAGCTTGGATGGACAGGGATTGAGGGAGCAGTACTTC. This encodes CASSLDGQGLREQYF.